Following are 21 T cell receptor beta chains from one sample sequenced in a study of Graves' ophthalmopathy and Graves' hyperthyroidism (dated by TCRdb to 2016 to 2019). Data came from an Illumina HiSeq 2000. For repertoire sequencing, the TCR beta CDR3 regions were amplified from RNA transcripts. The first round of RT-PCR was done with HTBI primers and the Qiagen OneStep RT-PCR kit, and was followed by a second round of multiplex PCR, then size selection and purification. The public reads were reprocessed in TCRdb via fastp at Q25 and MiXCR, keeping in-frame beta chains. Identical CDR3 proteins give one entry, which carries the most common genes and DNA. For this sample the table gives some 520,000 distinct CDR3 sequences, of which about an eighth were detected only once. The ten largest clones represent about 10% of the sample. Sequencing was carried out using blood. The source of these receptors is a woman aged 25-40 years with Graves' ophthalmopathy. Donor details come from another sample of the same person, matched by shared clones.

This clonotype was seen many times. The chain joins TRBV5-1 to TRBJ1-2, with 9 bases lining up with TRBD1. V shed 3 bases, J shed 8 bases, and the junction held 8 bases outside the gene matches. Germline V gene lookup returns CDR1 SGHRS and CDR2 YFSETQ. The CDR3 covers 14 residues. The CDR3 protein is CASSYPGTGRGYTF. Here the CDR3 DNA reads TGCGCCAGCAGCTATCCTGGGACAGGGAGAGGCTACACCTTC.

This clonotype came up many times. The chain links TRBV6-2 or TRBV6-3 to TRBJ1-1; 7 bases are a match to TRBD1. The V and J ends lost 4 bases and 6 bases, in that order; junction bases with no gene match: 8. The CDR3 loop spans 14 amino acids. Germline V gene lookup returns CDR1 MNHEY and CDR2 SVGEGT. For the CDR3, the DNA is TGTGCCAGCAGTTCCAGACAGGGCTTGTCTGAAGCTTTCTTT. As protein: CASSSRQGLSEAFF.

This clonotype came up many times. The J gene is TRBJ2-7, the V gene TRBV28, with D tentatively TRBD1 (6 bases). The ends were cut back, 3 bases at V and 7 bases at J, with 7 bases in the middle. CDR1 and CDR2 from the germline V gene are MDHEN and SYDVKM. This CDR3 is built from 11 residues. The CDR3 DNA reads as TGTGCCAGCAGTTTCGGGACAGAGCAGTACTTC. This translates into CASSFGTEQYF.

In its sample, this clonotype was seen many times. The genes are TRBV20-1 and TRBJ1-2, with unresolved D. V lost 0 bases and J lost 4, with 6 bases in between. The CDR3 consists of 12 residues. Germline V gene lookup returns CDR1 DFQATT and CDR2 SNEGSKA (reference sequence). In nucleotides, the CDR3 is TGCAGTGCTAGAGACAGGAGCTATGGCTACACCTTC. It specifies CSARDRSYGYTF.

This clonotype has more than one count but fewer than ten. The CDR3 loop is CATSVQSTGELFF. The CDR3 nucleotides read TGTGCCACCAGTGTTCAATCCACCGGGGAGCTGTTTTTT. The chain employs TRBV24-1 and TRBJ2-2; D is undetermined. The germline gives CDR1 KGHDR, CDR2 SFDVKD. This CDR3 contains 13 residues. Trimming pared 5 bases from V and 4 bases from J, leaving 7 bases between.

At least ten counts were recorded for this clonotype. One end of the junction fails to match germline, which may point to a read error. The rearrangement joins TRBV27 to TRBJ2-5; D uncertain. The CDR3 consists of 14 residues. Germline V gene sequence: CDR1 MNHEY, CDR2 SMNVEV (reference sequence). CDR3 loop: CASGLGRLGETQYF. The CDR3 coding sequence is TGTGCCAGCGGTTTAGGGCGACTGGGGGAGACCCAGTACTTC.

The sample holds many counts of this clonotype. The J gene is TRBJ1-1, the V gene TRBV2; TRBD1 matches at 7 bases. The junction had 16 bases not matched to a gene; V was cut back by 5 bases and J by 4 bases. Looked up from germline, CDR1 is SNHLY and CDR2 is FYNNEI. The CDR3 is 17 amino acids. This chain's CDR3 is CASSFPGQGVGSTEAFF. In nucleotides, the CDR3 is TGTGCCAGCAGTTTCCCCGGGCAGGGGGTCGGTAGCACTGAAGCTTTCTTT.

Comment on this clonotype: Sequence at one end of the junction differs from germline and may be a read error. This sequence joins TRBV27 and TRBJ2-2, with 7 nucleotides matching TRBD2. The CDR3 consists of 15 residues. Germline V gene sequence: CDR1 MNHEY, CDR2 SMNVEV (reference sequence). CDR3 nucleotide sequence: TGTGCCAGCAGCCGGGACTACGCGAACACCGGGGATCTGTTTTTT. Translated, it gives CASSRDYANTGDLFF.

This clonotype showed up many times. The chain employs TRBV11-1 and TRBJ2-1, with a weak D call TRBD1 (6 bases). Trimming took 3 bases from V and 6 from J, leaving 21 bases between them. The length of the CDR3 is 17 residues. Germline assignment: CDR1 SGHAT and CDR2 FQDESV (reference sequence). The DNA for the CDR3 is TGTGCCAGCAGCTTGGTGGGTGGGGGCCCCCTTGTCAATGAGCAGTTCTTC. This encodes CASSLVGGGPLVNEQFF. The variable domain in full, completed from reference TRBV11-1 and TRBJ2-1, reads EAEVAQSPRYKITEKSQAVAFWCDPISGHATLYWYRQILGQGPELLVQFQDESVVDDSQLPKDRFSAERLKGVDSTLKIQPAELGDSAMYLCASSLVGGGPLVNEQFFGPGTRLTVL.

This clonotype was counted ten times or more. The chain employs TRBV6-1 and TRBJ1-1; 8 nucleotides line up with TRBD1. The ends lost 4 bases at V and 1 base at J; junction bases unmatched: 5. The CDR3 extends over 15 amino acids. Per germline, CDR1 MNHNS and CDR2 SASEGT. The CDR3: CASSVTGTGNTEAFF. The CDR3 DNA reads as TGTGCCAGCAGTGTTACCGGGACAGGGAACACTGAAGCTTTCTTT.

The sample holds one count of this clonotype. V usage is TRBV6-2 or TRBV6-3 and J usage is TRBJ1-2, with D perhaps matching TRBD1 (5 bases). Germline CDR1 is MNHEY and CDR2 is SVGEGT. The V end lost 6 bases, the J end lost 2 bases, and 10 bases lay between the germline ends. This CDR3 region has 13 residues. The CDR3 loop reads CASRRDLNYGYTF. For the CDR3, the DNA is TGTGCCAGCAGACGGGACTTGAACTATGGCTACACCTTC.

A few counts support this clonotype. This sequence joins TRBV3-1 and TRBJ2-5, with a weak D call TRBD1 (6 bases). The V and J ends lost 2 bases and 5 bases respectively, with 9 bases between them. The CDR3 has 13 residues. Germline CDR1 is LGHDT and CDR2 is YNNKEL (reference sequence). The CDR3 sequence: CASSQRGSETQYF. The DNA for the CDR3 is TGTGCCAGCAGCCAAAGGGGGTCCGAGACCCAGTACTTC.

This clonotype was found a few times. J is TRBJ1-1 and V is TRBV28, with D possibly matching TRBD1 (6 bases). Between the trimmed V and J ends, which lost 5 bases and 1 base, there was a span of 17 bases. Germline loops: CDR1 MDHEN, CDR2 SYDVKM. This CDR3 contains 16 residues. The CDR3 sequence is CASSNPWGPPNTEAFF. CDR3 nucleotide sequence: TGTGCCAGCAGTAACCCCTGGGGGCCGCCGAACACTGAAGCTTTCTTT.

This clonotype has ten or more counts. The chain couples TRBV2 to TRBJ1-1, with a tentative D call TRBD1 (6 bases). V dropped 1 base and J dropped 4 bases, with 19 bases sitting between them. The CDR3 extends over 17 amino acids. The germline gives CDR1 SNHLY, CDR2 FYNNEI. The CDR3 protein is CASSEESGAPTGTEAFF. For the CDR3, the DNA is TGTGCCAGCAGTGAAGAGTCAGGGGCACCAACGGGCACTGAAGCTTTCTTT.

This clonotype was seen many times. The chain is built from TRBV30 and TRBJ2-7, with TRBD1 matching over 9 bases. V lost 6 bases, J lost 1 base, and 1 base stayed unmatched. This CDR3 has 12 amino acids. Germline V CDR1 and CDR2: GTSNPN, SVGIG (reference sequence). CDR3 region: CACGTGSYEQYF. The CDR3 DNA reads as TGTGCCTGTGGGACAGGGTCCTACGAGCAGTACTTC.

This clonotype was detected many times. The chain uses TRBV19 and TRBJ1-1; 11 bases map to TRBD1. The germline CDR1 and CDR2 sequences are LNHDA and SQIVND (reference sequence). V shed 7 bases and J 3 bases; nucleotides not matched to a gene: 1. The CDR3 spans 13 residues. CDR3 coding DNA: TGTGCCAGTATGGACAGGGGGCACACTGAAGCTTTCTTT. Its translation is CASMDRGHTEAFF.

This clonotype was observed many times. The rearrangement uses TRBV15 and TRBJ2-1; D is tentatively TRBD1 or TRBD2 (5 bases each). The germline CDR1 and CDR2 sequences are LNHNV and YYDKDF (reference sequence). The length of the CDR3 is 17 residues. Trimming shortened V by 2 bases and J by 0 bases, and 14 bases separated the two germline ends. This chain's CDR3 is CATSRLRDRRSYNEQFF. CDR3 DNA sequence: TGTGCCACCAGCAGACTCCGGGACCGACGCTCCTACAATGAGCAGTTCTTC.

This clonotype occurred many times. This rearrangement joins TRBV5-1 to TRBJ1-5, with D maybe TRBD1 (6 bases). Germline CDR1 and CDR2: SGHRS and YFSETQ. The CDR3 has 15 residues. V was pared by 4 bases and J by 4 bases, with 15 bases between. CDR3 region: CASSPDSGGNQPQHF. CDR3 DNA sequence: TGCGCCAGCAGCCCGGACAGTGGGGGGAATCAGCCCCAGCATTTT. The variable domain in full, completed from reference TRBV5-1 and TRBJ1-5, reads KAGVTQTPRYLIKTRGQQVTLSCSPISGHRSVSWYQQTPGQGLQFLFEYFSETQRNKGNFPGRFSGRQFSNSRSEMNVSTLELGDSALYLCASSPDSGGNQPQHFGDGTRLSIL.

At least ten counts were recorded for this clonotype. The CDR3 region has the DNA TGTGCCAGCAGTCGACAGGGTCTCAACTACGAGCAGTACTTC. It translates to CASSRQGLNYEQYF. The J gene is TRBJ2-7, the V gene TRBV28, with TRBD1 matching 7 bases. The CDR3 is made up of 14 amino acids. Losses at the gene ends were 5 bases for V and 3 bases for J; bases not matched to a gene: 7. The germline gives CDR1 MDHEN, CDR2 SYDVKM.

This clonotype occurred a few times. The chain carries TRBV18 and TRBJ1-1; 8 bases align to TRBD1. Per germline, CDR1 KGHSH and CDR2 LQKENI. CDR3 length: 15 residues. The ends lost 3 bases at V and 5 bases at J; junction bases unmatched: 8. DNA for the CDR3: TGTGCCAGCTCACCGCAGACAGGGGAGGGGACTGAAGCTTTCTTT. Encoded protein: CASSPQTGEGTEAFF.

This clonotype showed up many times. The chain joins TRBV27 to TRBJ2-2; D gene ambiguous. V was shortened by 4 bases and J by 1 base, with 10 bases between the two germline ends. CDR3 length: 15 amino acids. The germline V gene has CDR1 MNHEY and CDR2 SMNVEV (reference sequence). Here the CDR3 DNA reads TGTGCCAGCAGTTCCCCGACTGGGAACACCGGGGAGCTGTTTTTT. It encodes CASSSPTGNTGELFF.